This TCR beta chain is drawn from a study of T cell responses to AZD1222 COVID-19 vaccine. On the study more broadly: Timing groups of about 4 and about 12 weeks for second doses were pooled. General study findings and limits: Sampled repertoires all dated from after the peak T cell response. Unmutated variant regions are reportedly targeted by nearly half of spike-specific TCRs. Donors were chiefly white British, with a greater number of females, and clonal diversity was perhaps underestimated.

Turning to this clone: Its antigen is unidentified.

In germline, CDR1 is SGHNT, CDR2 YYREEE (reference sequence). There are 16 residues in the CDR3. The ends lost 0 bases at V and 2 bases at J; junction bases unmatched: 6. Method: immunoSEQ multiplex PCR; TCRdb's copy keeps in-frame clones and lacks some. The sample has 100,000 to 150,000 clones, around 90% seen once. This receptor was obtained from an adult in good health. This chain joins TRBV5-4 and TRBJ2-3; 7 bases fit TRBD2. The sample was peripheral blood, taken on day 0 of AZD1222 vaccination. CDR3 region: CASSLVGGSYTDTQYF. The CDR3 coding sequence is TGTGCCAGCAGCTTGGTGGGAGGGAGCTACACAGATACGCAGTATTTT.